The T cell receptor beta chain under discussion was sequenced for a study of cytomegalovirus exposure and HLA in healthy donors. Study background: From HLA-typed donors, an early data release held about 85 million unique TCRs.

The PCR contained 60 Vbeta and 13 Jbeta primers. TCRdb's table, derived via immunoSEQ multiplex PCR, lists solely in-frame clones and lacks some. The table shows about 67,000 clones, with 70% to 85% occurring only once. Study-wide results and limits: The authors assumed roughly uniform sequencing depth across donors for presence/absence analyses. Listed as cytomegalovirus-associated were 150 to 200 TCR beta chains.

A remark on this clone: Its specificity is not known.

Sequencing input: PBMCs. The source is a man aged 60 to 69 in good health and CMV-seropositive.

The CDR3 spells CASSSAGNTEAFF. The CDR3 nucleotides are TGTGCCAGCAGCTCGGCGGGGAACACTGAAGCTTTCTTT. The rearrangement uses TRBV7-8 and TRBJ1-1; D is ambiguous. Trimming cost V 4 bases and J 1 base, with 7 bases left between them. CDR1 is SGHVS, CDR2 FQNEAQ, per germline. CDR3 length: 13 residues.